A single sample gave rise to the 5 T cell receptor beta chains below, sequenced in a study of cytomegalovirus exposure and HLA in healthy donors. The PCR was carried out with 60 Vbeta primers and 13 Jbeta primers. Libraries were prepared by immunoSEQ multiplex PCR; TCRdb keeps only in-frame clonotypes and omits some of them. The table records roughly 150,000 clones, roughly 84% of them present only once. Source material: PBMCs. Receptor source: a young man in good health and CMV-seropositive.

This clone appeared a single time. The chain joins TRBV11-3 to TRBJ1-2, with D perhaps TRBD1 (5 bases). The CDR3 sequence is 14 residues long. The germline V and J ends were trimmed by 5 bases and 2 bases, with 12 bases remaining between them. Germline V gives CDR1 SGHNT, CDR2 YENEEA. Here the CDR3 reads CASSPRGGNYGYTF. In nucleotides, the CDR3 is TGTGCCAGCAGCCCAAGGGGCGGAAACTATGGCTACACCTTC.

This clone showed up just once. CDR3 DNA sequence: TGTGCCAGCAGCTATAACAGGGCGGCCTACAATGAGCAGTTCTTC. This gives the protein CASSYNRAAYNEQFF. This chain uses TRBV11-1 with TRBJ2-1; weak D call: TRBD1 (6 bases). Deletions cut 4 bases from V and 2 bases from J, with 12 bases between. CDR1 and CDR2 (germline): SGHAT, FQDESV (reference sequence). This CDR3 has 15 amino acids.

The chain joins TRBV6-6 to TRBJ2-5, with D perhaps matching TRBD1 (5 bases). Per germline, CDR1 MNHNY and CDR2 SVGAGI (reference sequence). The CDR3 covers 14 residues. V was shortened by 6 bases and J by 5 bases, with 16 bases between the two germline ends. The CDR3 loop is CASRQTGNRETQYF. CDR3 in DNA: TGTGCCAGCAGACAAACAGGAAACCGGGAGACCCAGTACTTC.

The CDR3 DNA is TGTGCCAGTTCTCCCGGAGCGGGAGCGGATTACGAGCAGTACTTC. It encodes CASSPGAGADYEQYF. The rearrangement links TRBV19 to TRBJ2-7; TRBD2 aligns across 8 bases. This CDR3 spans 15 amino acids. Germline V gene data show CDR1 as LNHDA and CDR2 as SQIVND (reference sequence). J gave up 4 bases and V 8 bases, and 13 bases lay outside the gene matches.

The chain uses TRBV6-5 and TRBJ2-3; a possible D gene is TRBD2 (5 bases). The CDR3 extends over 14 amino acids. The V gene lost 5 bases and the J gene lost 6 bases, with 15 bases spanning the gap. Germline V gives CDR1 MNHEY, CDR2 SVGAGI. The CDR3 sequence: CASSRGFRADTQYF. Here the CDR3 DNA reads TGTGCCAGCAGTAGAGGGTTTCGGGCGGATACGCAGTATTTT.